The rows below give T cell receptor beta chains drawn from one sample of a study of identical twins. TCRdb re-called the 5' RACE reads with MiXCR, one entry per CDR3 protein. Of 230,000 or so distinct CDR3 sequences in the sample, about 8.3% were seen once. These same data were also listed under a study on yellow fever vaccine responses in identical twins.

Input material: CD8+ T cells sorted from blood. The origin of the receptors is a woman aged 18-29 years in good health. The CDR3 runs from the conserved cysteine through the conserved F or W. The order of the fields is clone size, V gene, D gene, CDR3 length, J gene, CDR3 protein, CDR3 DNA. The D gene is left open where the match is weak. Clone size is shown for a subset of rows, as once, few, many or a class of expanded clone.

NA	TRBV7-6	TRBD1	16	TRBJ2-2	CASSPLGQEFTGELFF	TGTGCCAGCAGCCCTCTTGGACAGGAGTTCACCGGGGAGCTGTTTTTT
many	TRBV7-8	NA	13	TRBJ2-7	CASSFRATYEQYF	TGTGCCAGCAGCTTTCGGGCTACCTACGAGCAGTACTTC
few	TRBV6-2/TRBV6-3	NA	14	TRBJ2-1	CASSRHELYNEQFF	TGTGCCAGCAGCCGACACGAGCTCTACAATGAGCAGTTCTTC
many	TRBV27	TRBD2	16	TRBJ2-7	CASRQLGASGHYEQYF	TGTGCCAGCCGCCAACTGGGGGCTAGCGGGCACTACGAGCAGTACTTC
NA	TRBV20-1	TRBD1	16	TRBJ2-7	CSARTSAWTGTYEQYF	TGCAGTGCTAGAACGTCGGCGTGGACAGGGACCTACGAGCAGTACTTC
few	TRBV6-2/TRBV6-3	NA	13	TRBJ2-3	CASSYTATDTQYF	TGTGCCAGCAGTTACACAGCAACAGATACGCAGTATTTT
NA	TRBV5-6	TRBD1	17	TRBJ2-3	CASSLLAGQGYTDTQYF	TGTGCCAGCAGCTTACTCGCGGGACAGGGTTACACAGATACGCAGTATTTT
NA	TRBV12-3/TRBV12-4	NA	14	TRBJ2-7	CASSERGLYYEQYF	TGTGCCAGCAGCGAGAGGGGACTTTACTACGAGCAGTACTTC
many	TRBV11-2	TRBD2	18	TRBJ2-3	CASSSLKFSGGVRDTQYF	TGTGCCAGCAGCTCTCTCAAGTTTAGCGGGGGGGTCAGAGATACGCAGTATTTT
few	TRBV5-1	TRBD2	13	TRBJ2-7	CASSPIAGDEQYF	TGCGCCAGCAGCCCGATAGCGGGTGACGAGCAGTACTTC
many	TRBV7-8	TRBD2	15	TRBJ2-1	CASSPWTSGGGEQFF	TGTGCCAGCAGCCCCTGGACTAGCGGGGGAGGGGAGCAGTTCTTC
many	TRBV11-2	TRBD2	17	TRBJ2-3	CASSLDPGGVSTDTQYF	TGTGCCAGCAGCTTAGATCCGGGGGGGGTGAGCACAGATACGCAGTATTTT
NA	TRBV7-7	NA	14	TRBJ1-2	CASSFSFQVYGYTF	TGTGCTAGCAGCTTCTCATTTCAGGTCTATGGCTACACCTTC
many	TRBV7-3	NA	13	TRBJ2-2	CASSSVNTGELFF	TGTGCCAGCAGCTCTGTGAACACCGGGGAGCTGTTTTTT
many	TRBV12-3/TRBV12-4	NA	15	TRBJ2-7	CASSLAVGISYEQYF	TGTGCCAGCAGTTTAGCGGTGGGGATCTCCTACGAGCAGTACTTC
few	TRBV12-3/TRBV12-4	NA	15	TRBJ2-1	CASGWGDFGGDEQFF	TGTGCCAGCGGCTGGGGCGACTTCGGGGGCGATGAGCAGTTCTTC
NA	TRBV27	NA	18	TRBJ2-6	CASSFVPGSPSGANVLTF	TGTGCCAGCAGTTTCGTTCCGGGGAGTCCTTCTGGGGCCAACGTCCTGACTTTC
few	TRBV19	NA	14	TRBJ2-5	CASSIRGERETQYF	TGTGCCAGTAGTATAAGGGGGGAACGAGAGACCCAGTACTTC
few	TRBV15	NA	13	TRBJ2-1	CATSAQEVNEQFF	TGTGCCACCAGCGCTCAAGAAGTCAATGAGCAGTTCTTC
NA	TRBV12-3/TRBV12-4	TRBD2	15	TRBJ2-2	CASSFPLAGRGELFF	TGTGCCAGCAGTTTCCCTCTAGCGGGACGCGGGGAGCTGTTTTTT
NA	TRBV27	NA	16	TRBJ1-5	CASSSYPGSSNQPQHF	TGTGCCAGCAGTTCGTACCCCGGGAGTAGCAATCAGCCCCAGCATTTT
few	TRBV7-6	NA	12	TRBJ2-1	CASSPAGNEQFF	TGTGCCAGCAGCCCAGCGGGCAATGAGCAGTTCTTC
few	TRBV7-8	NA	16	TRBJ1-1	CASSFSVGNPNTEAFF	TGTGCCAGCAGCTTTAGTGTTGGGAACCCTAACACTGAAGCTTTCTTT
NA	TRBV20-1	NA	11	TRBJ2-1	CSALDYNEQFF	TGCAGTGCTCTAGACTACAATGAGCAGTTCTTC
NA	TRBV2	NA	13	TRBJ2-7	CASSGGHPYEQYF	TGTGCCAGCAGTGGGGGACATCCTTACGAGCAGTACTTC
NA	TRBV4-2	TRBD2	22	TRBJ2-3	CASSQGRWEAGGLESGTDTQYF	TGTGCCAGCAGCCAAGGCCGGTGGGAAGCGGGAGGGCTTGAGTCGGGCACAGATACGCAGTATTTT
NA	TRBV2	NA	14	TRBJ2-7	CASSAGTPNYEQYF	TGTGCCAGCAGTGCCGGGACTCCAAACTACGAGCAGTACTTC
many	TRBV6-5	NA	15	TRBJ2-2	CASSYDGSSTGELFF	TGTGCCAGCAGTTACGACGGGAGTAGCACCGGGGAGCTGTTTTTT
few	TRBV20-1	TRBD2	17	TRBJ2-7	CSARDAQREAVSYEQYF	TGCAGTGCTAGAGATGCCCAGCGGGAGGCCGTTTCCTACGAGCAGTACTTC
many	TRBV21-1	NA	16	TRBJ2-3	CARNLRLAGGPGTQYF	TGTGCCAGAAACCTCCGTCTAGCGGGGGGGCCCGGTACGCAGTATTTT
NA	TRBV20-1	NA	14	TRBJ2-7	CSARVRDSGLEQYF	TGCAGTGCTAGAGTTCGGGACTCTGGGCTCGAGCAGTACTTC
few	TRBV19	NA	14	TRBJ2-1	CASSTGPSYNEQFF	TGTGCCAGTAGTACAGGTCCCTCCTACAATGAGCAGTTCTTC
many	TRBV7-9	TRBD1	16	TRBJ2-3	CASSVPGTAFTDTQYF	TGTGCCAGCAGCGTACCCGGGACAGCCTTCACAGATACGCAGTATTTT
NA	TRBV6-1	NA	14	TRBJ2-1	CASSEDVPGHEQFF	TGTGCCAGCAGTGAAGACGTGCCGGGTCATGAGCAGTTCTTC
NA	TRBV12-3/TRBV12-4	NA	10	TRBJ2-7	CASGQYEQYF	TGTGCCAGCGGACAATACGAGCAGTACTTC
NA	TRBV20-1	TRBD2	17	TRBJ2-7	CSARVVFGNPGLAEQYF	TGCAGTGCTCGGGTAGTGTTTGGTAATCCGGGACTAGCCGAGCAGTACTTC